The rows below give T cell receptor beta chains drawn from one sample of a study of blood T cell repertoires in COVID-19. Sequencing used immunoSEQ multiplex PCR; TCRdb keeps in-frame clones, though not all of them. The table lists about 110,000 clones, 85% of them singletons. Specimen: peripheral blood. The receptors stem from a man between 50 and 59 years old with acute or convalescent COVID-19. Each CDR3 is given with its conserved first and last residue. The D gene is left open where the match is weak. Clone size is not always given. Where it is, it says once, few, many or a class for expanded clones.

abundance	v_gene	j_gene	d_gene	len	CDR3nt	CDR3aa
-	TRBV5-1	TRBJ2-2	TRBD1	15	TGCGCCAGCAGTCAAACAGGGGGACGACCCGGGGAGCTGTTTTTT	CASSQTGGRPGELFF
few	TRBV3-1/TRBV3-2	TRBJ1-1	-	14	TGTGCCAGCACCTATCTCGGGGTGGACACTGAAGCTTTCTTT	CASTYLGVDTEAFF
-	TRBV10-3	TRBJ2-1	-	16	TGTGCCATCAGTGGGGGCGGGACTTTCTCCTACAATGAGCAGTTCTTC	CAISGGGTFSYNEQFF
-	TRBV18	TRBJ1-6	TRBD1	15	TGTGCCAGCTCACCCCAGGGGGCTCTCAATTCACCCCTCCACTTT	CASSPQGALNSPLHF
once	TRBV6-5	TRBJ2-7	-	15	TGTGCCAGCAGTTACTCGAGGTACGGATCCTACGAGCAGTACTTC	CASSYSRYGSYEQYF
once	TRBV6-5	TRBJ1-2	-	13	TGTGCCAGCAGAGAGGGGACACTTTATGGCTACACCTTC	CASREGTLYGYTF
-	TRBV19	TRBJ2-3	TRBD2	16	TGTGCCAGTAGTTTGCCCTTCGGGGGGGCCCTCGATACGCAGTATTTT	CASSLPFGGALDTQYF
-	TRBV4-1	TRBJ1-3	TRBD1	17	TGCGCCAGCAGCCTCGGGAGGGCAGGGGGTGTTGGAAACACCATATATTTT	CASSLGRAGGVGNTIYF
few	TRBV19	TRBJ2-3	TRBD1	17	TGTGCCAGTAGTACCCTTCCGACAGGGCTGGGAACAGATACGCAGTATTTT	CASSTLPTGLGTDTQYF
-	TRBV6-4	TRBJ2-1	TRBD2	15	TGTGCCAGCAGTGCCCTAGCGGTCTCCTACAATGAGCAGTTCTTC	CASSALAVSYNEQFF
-	TRBV5-4	TRBJ2-1	TRBD2	16	TGTGCCAGCAGATCCGGACTAGCGGATTCCTACAATGAGCAGTTCTTC	CASRSGLADSYNEQFF
few	TRBV19	TRBJ2-3	TRBD1	18	TGTGCCAGTAGTATCGGGGTTCATTTACAGGGGAAAGGGGATACGCAGTATTTT	CASSIGVHLQGKGDTQYF
once	TRBV19	TRBJ2-5	-	14	TGTGCCAGTAGTATACGGGGAAGTCAAGAGACCCAGTACTTC	CASSIRGSQETQYF
-	TRBV3-1/TRBV3-2	TRBJ2-7	-	17	TGTGCCAGCAGCCAGGGAAGGGGAACCTCAAGCTCCTACGAGCAGTACTTC	CASSQGRGTSSSYEQYF
-	TRBV4-1	TRBJ1-1	-	15	TGCGCCAGCAGCCAAACCCTGACAGTGCCCACTGAAGCTTTCTTT	CASSQTLTVPTEAFF
once	TRBV4-1	TRBJ2-5	TRBD2	16	TGCGCCAGCAGAGTAGTAGCGGGGGGAGCCCCCGGGACCCAGTACTTC	CASRVVAGGAPGTQYF
-	TRBV28	TRBJ1-5	TRBD1	15	TGTGCCAGCAGTTTAAGGGGACAGGGCCCGCAGCCCCAGCATTTT	CASSLRGQGPQPQHF
-	TRBV27	TRBJ1-4	-	14	TGTGCCAGCAGTCCGACAGGAGAGAATGAAAAACTGTTTTTT	CASSPTGENEKLFF
-	TRBV5-1	TRBJ1-6	-	16	TGCGCCAGCAATCCGGACAGAAGCACCTATAATTCACCCCTCCACTTT	CASNPDRSTYNSPLHF
-	TRBV6-2/TRBV6-3	TRBJ2-7	TRBD1	15	TGTGCCAGCAGTTACTCCCCGGGACAGAACTACGAGCAGTACTTC	CASSYSPGQNYEQYF
-	TRBV13	TRBJ2-1	-	12	TGTGCCGGCAGCCCCCAGTACAATGAGCAGTTCTTC	CAGSPQYNEQFF
once	TRBV11-2	TRBJ1-3	-	13	TGTGCCAGCAAGAGGTCCTCTGGAAACACCATATATTTT	CASKRSSGNTIYF
few	TRBV28	TRBJ1-1	-	16	TGTGCCAGCAGTCTTCCGGGACACCGAATGAACACTGAAGCTTTCTTT	CASSLPGHRMNTEAFF
-	TRBV27	TRBJ1-1	-	15	TGTGCCAGCAGTGAGTCGACACCCCGGAAGAGTGAAGCTTTCTTT	CASSESTPRKSEAFF
-	TRBV18	TRBJ2-6	-	16	TGTGCCAGCTCACCACAAGGGGCGAGCGGGGCCAACGTCCTGACTTTC	CASSPQGASGANVLTF
-	TRBV2	TRBJ1-4	-	13	TGTGCCAGCAGTCTGGACTTGGGGGAAAAACTGTTTTTT	CASSLDLGEKLFF
-	TRBV28	TRBJ2-7	-	13	TGTGCCAGTGCACAACCGGCTGGACAGTCGCAGTACTTC	CASAQPAGQSQYF
-	TRBV7-9	TRBJ1-3	-	14	TGTGCCAGCAGCTTAAGTGGGCCTTTAAACACCATATATTTT	CASSLSGPLNTIYF
-	TRBV7-3	TRBJ2-1	-	14	TGTGCCAGCAGCTTAACGCAGGGGAAAAATGAGCAGTTCTTC	CASSLTQGKNEQFF
-	TRBV27	TRBJ1-4	-	14	TGTGCCAGCAGTTTTTGGGGGCATGGTGAAAAACTGTTTTTT	CASSFWGHGEKLFF
-	TRBV6-5	TRBJ1-3	-	15	TGTGCCAGCAGTTACTCAGGGGAGGGTGGAAACACCATATATTTT	CASSYSGEGGNTIYF
medium-sized	TRBV18	TRBJ2-1	-	14	TGTGCCAGCTCACCACGTCCGGGTCCGAATGAGCAGTTCTTC	CASSPRPGPNEQFF
-	TRBV6-1	TRBJ2-3	TRBD2	16	TGTGCCAGCAGTGAACCGGGCGGGAGGGCCACAGATACGCAGTATTTT	CASSEPGGRATDTQYF
-	TRBV10-1	TRBJ2-3	TRBD2	20	TGCGCCAGCAGTGAGTCGTGGCTAGCGGGGGACCCGTATAGCACAGATACGCAGTATTTT	CASSESWLAGDPYSTDTQYF
few	TRBV7-6	TRBJ1-2	TRBD1	13	TGTGCCAGCAGCGACCAGGGGGCGAAGGGCTACACCTTC	CASSDQGAKGYTF
-	TRBV30	TRBJ1-6	-	16	TGTGCCTGGAGGATCTTGGGCGGGGTAGAGAATTCACCCCTCCACTTT	CAWRILGGVENSPLHF
-	TRBV2	TRBJ1-1	-	11	TGTGCCAGCAGTGATGACAGCGAAGCTTTCTTT	CASSDDSEAFF
-	TRBV5-1	TRBJ2-3	-	13	TGCGCCAGCAGCTTGGTTGCGGGAGATACGCAGTATTTT	CASSLVAGDTQYF
-	TRBV7-2	TRBJ1-3	TRBD1	13	TGTGCCAGCAGCTCGGGACAGGGAAACACCATATATTTT	CASSSGQGNTIYF
-	TRBV10-3	TRBJ2-3	-	17	TGTGCCATCAGCGACGAACAGAGCGGAACAGCAAGAGATACGCAGTATTTT	CAISDEQSGTARDTQYF
-	TRBV6-2/TRBV6-3	TRBJ2-3	TRBD2	15	TGTGCCAGCAGCCCGACTAGCGGGTACACAGATACGCAGTATTTT	CASSPTSGYTDTQYF
-	TRBV6-5	TRBJ1-5	-	14	TGTGCCAGCAGGAAGAAGGGAGAAGGTCAGCCCCAGCATTTT	CASRKKGEGQPQHF
-	TRBV24-1	TRBJ2-5	-	15	TGTGCCACCAGTGACCCCGCAGGGGAAGGCGAGACCCAGTACTTC	CATSDPAGEGETQYF
once	TRBV27	TRBJ1-5	TRBD1	17	TGTGCCAGCAGTCCCGGACAGGGGGCAGTTGGCAATCAGCCCCAGCATTTT	CASSPGQGAVGNQPQHF
-	TRBV27	TRBJ2-1	TRBD2	14	TGTGCCAGCAGTTTTACGACTAGCGGGAATGAGCAGTTCTTC	CASSFTTSGNEQFF
-	TRBV11-2	TRBJ2-7	TRBD1	13	TGTGCCAGCAGCCCCCGGGACAGGGGGCGGGTGGACTTC	CASSPRDRGRVDF
-	TRBV4-1	TRBJ2-3	-	16	TGCGCCAGCAGCCAAAGGACACAAACTAGCACAGATACGCAGTATTTT	CASSQRTQTSTDTQYF
-	TRBV12-3/TRBV12-4	TRBJ2-7	-	13	TGTGCCAGCAGCACCAATAGCGGCTACGAGCAGTACTTC	CASSTNSGYEQYF
-	TRBV5-1	TRBJ2-3	TRBD2	15	TGCGCCAGCAGCTTGTTGGGCGGGAGGGGAGATACGCAGTATTTT	CASSLLGGRGDTQYF
-	TRBV12-3/TRBV12-4	TRBJ1-4	TRBD1	12	TGTGCCAGCAGTTTAGCGTCGACAGGGATGTTTTTT	CASSLASTGMFF
-	TRBV9	TRBJ2-3	TRBD2	16	TGTGCCAGCAGCATCTTAGCGGGAGATAGCACAGATACGCAGTATTTT	CASSILAGDSTDTQYF
-	TRBV28	TRBJ1-6	TRBD1	16	TGTGCCAGCAGTTCCGGGACAGGGGTTAATAATTCACCCCTCCACTTT	CASSSGTGVNNSPLHF
-	TRBV5-5	TRBJ2-1	TRBD2	16	TGTGCCAGCAGCTTGGCCTGGCAGGGCGGGAGCAATGAGCAGTTCTTC	CASSLAWQGGSNEQFF
-	TRBV4-1	TRBJ2-7	-	14	TGCGCCAGCAGCCACCGGGACACCTCCTACGAGCAGTACTTC	CASSHRDTSYEQYF
-	TRBV3-1/TRBV3-2	TRBJ1-1	TRBD1	12	TGTGCCAGCAGCCAGACACAGGGGAAGGCTTTCTTT	CASSQTQGKAFF
once	TRBV5-1	TRBJ2-7	TRBD2	14	TGCGCCAGCAGCGTTACTAGCGGGAGCTACGAGCAGTACTTC	CASSVTSGSYEQYF
-	TRBV30	TRBJ1-4	-	12	TGTGCCTGGGCAACAACTAATGAAAAACTGTTTTTT	CAWATTNEKLFF
few	TRBV5-1	TRBJ1-1	-	12	TGCGCCAGCAGCTTGCAGGGCACTGAAGCTTTCTTT	CASSLQGTEAFF
-	TRBV30	TRBJ1-4	-	12	TGTGCCATGGACAGTCGTAATGAAAAACTGTTTTTT	CAMDSRNEKLFF